A single sample gave rise to the 8 T cell receptor beta chains below, sequenced in a study of blood T cell repertoires in COVID-19. Using immunoSEQ multiplex PCR, the repertoire was profiled, and TCRdb retains in-frame clones only, with some absent. The sample holds around 300,000 clones, 88% seen once. The sample comprised peripheral blood. The receptors were sampled from a woman aged 45-60 years with active or convalescent COVID-19.

The rearrangement uses TRBV5-1 and TRBJ1-2; D remains ambiguous. The CDR3 spans 14 residues. The germline V and J ends were trimmed by 0 bases and 4 bases, with 10 bases remaining between them. Per germline, CDR1 SGHRS and CDR2 YFSETQ. CDR3: CASSLGGDSYGYTF. CDR3 sequence (DNA): TGCGCCAGCAGCTTGGGCGGGGATAGCTATGGCTACACCTTC.

The genes are TRBV2 and TRBJ1-2; D might be TRBD1 (6 bases). Trimming took 3 bases from V and 5 from J, leaving 13 bases between them. Germline V gives CDR1 SNHLY, CDR2 FYNNEI. The CDR3 has 14 residues. This chain's CDR3 is CASSDSGTLYGYTF. The CDR3 bases are TGTGCCAGCAGTGACTCCGGGACACTTTATGGCTACACCTTC. Complete variable domain (other parts from reference TRBV2 and TRBJ1-2): EPEVTQTPSHQVTQMGQEVILRCVPISNHLYFYWYRQILGQKVEFLVSFYNNEISEKSEIFDDQFSVERPDGSNFTLKIRSTKLEDSAMYFCASSDSGTLYGYTFGSGTRLTVV.

This clone came up once. The V call is TRBV20-1, the J call TRBJ1-5; 11 bases are a match to TRBD1. Germline trimming cut 3 bases from V and 3 bases from J; bases unmatched to any gene: 7. CDR3 length: 16 amino acids. The germline V gene has CDR1 DFQATT and CDR2 SNEGSKA (reference sequence). CDR3 DNA sequence: TGCAGTGCTAGTCCTAGGACAGGGGGCTTCAATCAGCCCCAGCATTTT. This codes for CSASPRTGGFNQPQHF.

CDR3 residues: CASGLGLTDTQYF. In DNA form, the CDR3 reads TGTGCTAGTGGTTTGGGACTTACAGATACGCAGTATTTT. This chain connects TRBV12-5 to TRBJ2-3; D call uncertain. V dropped 1 base and J dropped 3 bases, with 5 bases sitting between them. Germline CDR1 reads LGHNT; CDR2 reads FRNRAP. This CDR3 has 13 amino acids.

This chain links TRBV6-4 with TRBJ1-1; no clear D gene. The CDR3 runs to 16 residues. Per germline, CDR1 MRHNA and CDR2 SNTAGT. V dropped 0 bases and J dropped 1 base, with 12 bases sitting between them. The CDR3 sequence is CASSDSHIPRNTEAFF. CDR3 DNA sequence: TGTGCCAGCAGTGACTCCCACATCCCCAGGAACACTGAAGCTTTCTTT.

The V call is TRBV7-8, the J call TRBJ2-2; the D is unclear. There are 13 residues in the CDR3. V dropped 1 base and J dropped 4 bases, with 4 bases sitting between them. CDR1 SGHVS and CDR2 FQNEAQ come from the germline V gene. The CDR3 DNA is TGTGCCAGCAGCTTAGTATCCACCGGGGAGCTGTTTTTT. Translation: CASSLVSTGELFF.

The J gene is TRBJ1-2, the V gene TRBV6-4; no clear D gene. V lost 6 bases and J lost 6, with 11 bases in between. Germline V CDR1 and CDR2: MRHNA, SNTAGT. The CDR3 contains 12 residues. This CDR3 reads CASRGRVDGYTF. The CDR3 nucleotides read TGTGCCAGCAGGGGGAGGGTTGATGGCTACACCTTC.

Only one count was recorded for this clone. The rearrangement links TRBV9 to TRBJ2-2, with TRBD2 matching over 11 bases. V trimming: 0 bases; J trimming: 2 bases; junction bases outside the gene matches: 3. This CDR3 has 17 amino acids. The germline gives CDR1 SGDLS, CDR2 YYNGEE. The DNA of the CDR3 is TGTGCCAGCAGCGTAGGGGGACTAGCGGTTAACACCGGGGAGCTGTTTTTT. It encodes CASSVGGLAVNTGELFF.